The rows below give T cell receptor beta chains drawn from one sample of a study of blood T cell repertoires in COVID-19. The table came from immunoSEQ multiplex PCR; TCRdb's copy has only in-frame clones and leaves some out. The sample has approximately 270,000 clones, approximately 83% seen once. The specimen was peripheral blood. The receptors derive from a woman aged 70-85 years with acute or convalescent COVID-19. CDR3s include the opening cysteine and the closing phenylalanine or tryptophan. The D gene is left open where the match is weak. The size field is filled for only some rows; it gives once, few, many or a size class.

>TRBV2|TRBJ2-3|-|TRBD2
CASPVLAGGLDTQYF
TGTGCCAGTCCCGTATTAGCGGGGGGGTTAGATACGCAGTATTTT
>TRBV7-6|TRBJ1-1|-|-
CASSLGGRDTEAFF
TGTGCCAGCAGCTTAGGGGGGCGAGACACTGAAGCTTTCTTT
>TRBV3-1/TRBV3-2|TRBJ1-3|-|-
CASSQDRGLSSGNTIYF
TGTGCCAGCAGCCAAGACCGAGGGTTAAGCTCTGGAAACACCATATATTTT
>TRBV5-1|TRBJ2-4|-|TRBD1
CASSQGTVKNIQYF
TGCGCCAGCAGCCAAGGGACAGTGAAAAACATTCAGTACTTC
>TRBV6-5|TRBJ1-2|-|-
CASRSDSYGYTF
TGTGCCAGCCGTTCGGACAGTTATGGCTACACCTTC
>TRBV2|TRBJ2-2|-|TRBD1
CASSLGSGQVVTGELFF
TGTGCCAGCAGTCTTGGGTCGGGACAGGTCGTCACCGGGGAGCTGTTTTTT
>TRBV7-9|TRBJ1-2|-|-
CASSWGQNYGYTF
TGTGCCAGCAGCTGGGGACAAAACTATGGCTACACCTTC
>TRBV6-6|TRBJ2-4|-|TRBD2
CASSPLTSGGALAKNIQYF
TGTGCCAGCAGTCCTCTGACTAGCGGGGGGGCCCTGGCCAAAAACATTCAGTACTTC
>TRBV5-1|TRBJ2-7|-|-
CASSLSGYEQYF
TGCGCCAGCAGCTTGTCGGGCTACGAGCAGTACTTC
>TRBV21-1|TRBJ1-5|once|-
CARLSDSNQPQHF
TGTGCCAGACTTAGTGATAGCAATCAGCCCCAGCATTTT
>TRBV6-5|TRBJ2-2|once|-
CASKASVTGELFF
TGTGCCAGCAAAGCGTCGGTCACCGGGGAGCTGTTTTTT
>TRBV5-5|TRBJ2-7|few|-
CASSTSREGGQQYF
TGTGCCAGCAGCACCTCCCGGGAAGGGGGACAGCAGTACTTC
>TRBV5-1|TRBJ2-3|few|-
CASSFRGGEITDTQYF
TGCGCCAGCAGCTTTAGAGGCGGGGAGATCACAGATACGCAGTATTTT